These 16 T cell receptor beta chains were sequenced from one sample in a study of T cell repertoires in cytomegalovirus infection (dated by TCRdb to about 2019). Sequenced using an Illumina HiSeq 1500. TCRdb reanalyzed the raw reads on its own, using fastp at Q25 for trimming and MiXCR for clone calling, and kept in-frame beta chains. Identical CDR3 proteins give one entry, which carries the most common genes and DNA. The sample profile shows 200,000 to 300,000 distinct CDR3 sequences; 10% to 15% of them were found once. Together, the top ten hold 1.5% to 2% of the sample. The specimen sequenced was PBMCs. Receptors were obtained from a human donor in good health (CMV status not recorded). Some clones in this sample may be carry-over from other donors' samples.

About this clonotype: Germline and junction disagree at one end, which may indicate a read error. V gene TRBV11-3 combines with J gene TRBJ1-1; 7 nucleotides agree with TRBD1. The CDR3 extends over 15 amino acids. Germline-derived CDR1 and CDR2 are SGHNT and YENEEA. In nucleotides, the CDR3 is TGTACCAGCAGCAAGTCCGGGACAGAGAACACTGAAGCTTTCTTT. It translates to CTSSKSGTENTEAFF.

In the case of this clonotype: Just one base apart from a much larger clone, this may be a read error. The chain is built from TRBV19 and TRBJ2-1; 10 bases are a match to TRBD2. This CDR3 is 16 amino acids long. CDR1 and CDR2 from the germline V gene are LNHDA and SQIVND (reference sequence). In DNA, the CDR3 is TGTGCCAGTAATATAGATCTAGCGGGGGCGGCGCGTGAGCAGTTCTTC. Its translation is CASNIDLAGAAREQFF.

V gene TRBV20-1 combines with J gene TRBJ1-1; TRBD1 might be the D (6 bases). Germline V gives CDR1 DFQATT, CDR2 SNEGSKA (reference sequence). V lost 3 bases, J lost 11 bases, and 19 bases lay in between. There are 13 residues in the CDR3. DNA of the CDR3: TGCAGTGCTAGTCCCCAGGGGAGGGGAGGGGCTTTCTTT. Amino acids: CSASPQGRGGAFF.

This clonotype came up many times. V usage is TRBV5-6 and J usage is TRBJ2-5; the D gene is possibly TRBD1 (6 bases). The germline V and J ends were trimmed by 1 base and 0 bases, with 13 bases remaining between them. Germline CDR1 SGHDT, CDR2 YYEEEE. The CDR3 runs 16 residues. CDR3 DNA: TGTGCCAGCAGCTTGATACAGGGTCGGCACCAAGAGACCCAGTACTTC. Amino acid sequence: CASSLIQGRHQETQYF.

This clonotype was detected many times. CDR3 in amino acids: CASSLEGTPFNEQFF. CDR3 coding DNA: TGTGCCAGCAGCTTAGAAGGGACGCCCTTCAATGAGCAGTTCTTC. The V and J genes are TRBV7-2 and TRBJ2-1, with D perhaps given as TRBD1 or TRBD2 (5 bases each). Germline CDR1 and CDR2: SGHTA and FQGNSA. This CDR3 is 15 amino acids long. V lost 1 base and J 6 bases, leaving 13 bases between the germline ends. Full variable domain (outside the CDR3, taken from reference TRBV7-2 and TRBJ2-1): GAGVSQSPSNKVTEKGKDVELRCDPISGHTALYWYRQSLGQGLEFLIYFQGNSAPDKSGLPSDRFSAERTGGSVSTLTIQRTQQEDSAVYLCASSLEGTPFNEQFFGPGTRLTVL.

The chain recombines TRBV4-3 with TRBJ2-4; tentatively, D is TRBD2 (5 bases). The V and J ends lost 3 bases and 7 bases respectively, with 19 bases between them. CDR3 length: 16 residues. Looked up from germline, CDR1 is LGHNA and CDR2 is YSLEER. The CDR3 nucleotides are TGCGCCAGCAGCCACACCCGTGCGGACTTTGGGAACATTCAGTACTTC. Translating it yields CASSHTRADFGNIQYF.

This clonotype was recorded many times. The chain employs TRBV19 and TRBJ1-1, with 8 bases matching TRBD1. Germline CDR1 and CDR2: LNHDA and SQIVND (reference sequence). The junction had 8 bases not matched to a gene; V was cut back by 5 bases and J by 6 bases. The CDR3 contains 14 residues. The CDR3 coding sequence is TGTGCCAGTAGTCCTCACAGGGGGGGCCCTGAAGCTTTCTTT. It is translated as CASSPHRGGPEAFF.

The V and J genes are TRBV19 and TRBJ1-6; 8 bases line up with TRBD1. CDR1 and CDR2 from the germline V gene are LNHDA and SQIVND (reference sequence). This CDR3 contains 14 residues. V dropped 6 bases and J dropped 10; count of bases not matched to a gene: 8. The chain's CDR3 is CASSRQGLESPLHF. Written as DNA, the CDR3 is TGTGCCAGTAGCCGACAGGGGTTGGAATCACCCCTCCACTTT.

In its sample, this clonotype was seen a few times. The V call is TRBV7-9, the J call TRBJ1-2; 9 nucleotides agree with TRBD1. The CDR3 extends over 17 amino acids. The V gene end was trimmed by 1 base and the J gene end by 9 bases; junction bases not matched to a gene: 15. Germline CDR1 is SEHNR and CDR2 is FQNEAQ (reference sequence). The CDR3 reads CASSLGESAGQGRSYTF. CDR3 sequence (DNA): TGTGCCAGCAGCTTAGGCGAGTCGGCGGGACAGGGCCGCAGCTACACCTTC.

The chain recombines TRBV24-1 with TRBJ1-1; 7 bases align to TRBD1. Germline-derived CDR1 and CDR2 are KGHDR and SFDVKD. This CDR3 contains 13 residues. V lost 7 bases, J lost 3 bases, and 4 bases stayed unmatched. CDR3 bases: TGTGCCACCAGGGAAACAGGGGACACTGAAGCTTTCTTT. Translation gives CATRETGDTEAFF.

This clonotype came up a few times. The chain joins TRBV3-1 to TRBJ2-1, with 9 nucleotides matching TRBD2. J lost 4 bases, V lost 4 bases, and 2 bases had no gene match. CDR1 is LGHDT, CDR2 YNNKEL, per germline (reference sequence). The length of the CDR3 is 14 residues. For the CDR3, the DNA is TGTGCCAGCAGCCCTCTAGCGGGGTACAATGAGCAGTTCTTC. It translates to CASSPLAGYNEQFF.

The chain combines TRBV12-3 or TRBV12-4 with TRBJ1-2; 7 bases are shared with TRBD1. J lost 3 bases, V lost 7 bases, and 8 bases had no gene match. This CDR3 contains 14 residues. Here the CDR3 DNA reads TGTGCCAGCATGAGGGACAGTGGCTACTATGGCTACACCTTC. This sequence encodes CASMRDSGYYGYTF.

The table lists this clonotype with many counts. This rearrangement joins TRBV11-2 to TRBJ2-3; D call uncertain. The CDR3 covers 13 residues. Germline CDR1 reads SGHAT; CDR2 reads FQNNGV. V gave up 4 bases and J gave up 0 bases, with 5 bases separating them. The CDR3, as DNA: TGTGCCAGCAGCTCCCCCAGCACAGATACGCAGTATTTT. Its protein is CASSSPSTDTQYF.

This clonotype was seen many times. The chain uses TRBV7-2 and TRBJ1-2, with D possibly matching TRBD1 (5 bases). V was shortened by 3 bases and J by 7 bases, with 12 bases between the two germline ends. Per germline, CDR1 SGHTA and CDR2 FQGNSA. The CDR3 length is 13 residues. CDR3 in amino acids: CASSFLGRAGYTF. The CDR3 coding sequence is TGTGCCAGCAGCTTCCTGGGCAGGGCTGGCTACACCTTC. The whole variable domain, remainder taken from reference TRBV7-2 and TRBJ1-2, is GAGVSQSPSNKVTEKGKDVELRCDPISGHTALYWYRQSLGQGLEFLIYFQGNSAPDKSGLPSDRFSAERTGGSVSTLTIQRTQQEDSAVYLCASSFLGRAGYTFGSGTRLTVV.

Comment on this clonotype: A much larger clone lies one base from this, so it may be a read error. V gene TRBV10-3 combines with J gene TRBJ2-3; 8 positions agree with TRBD1. Germline CDR1 and CDR2: ENHRY and SYGVKD. The length of the CDR3 is 15 residues. The J segment lost 4 bases and the V segment lost 6 bases, leaving 9 bases of the junction unmatched. The CDR3 DNA is TGTGCCATCAGCCTAAACAGGGGGAGCGCAGATACGCAGTATTTT. Protein: CAISLNRGSADTQYF.

This clonotype was recorded many times. CDR3 DNA sequence: TGTGCCAGCACCTCCTTGGGACGAGAGAGAAACATTCAGTACTTC. It is translated as CASTSLGRERNIQYF. This chain links TRBV12-3 or TRBV12-4 with TRBJ2-4; perhaps D is TRBD1 or TRBD2 (5 bases each). V lost 7 bases and J lost 6, with 19 bases in between. This CDR3 comprises 15 residues.